This TCR beta chain appears in the sequencing data of a study of T cell responses to AZD1222 COVID-19 vaccine. Assay: immunoSEQ multiplex PCR; the TCRdb copy retains only in-frame clones and omits some. The sample shows 150,000 or so clones, approximately 91% of them seen only once. CDR3 length: 15 amino acids. The V end lost 0 bases, the J end lost 1 base, and 11 bases lay between the germline ends. Germline-derived CDR1 and CDR2 are SGHRS and YFSETQ. The rearrangement uses TRBV5-1 and TRBJ2-7, with D possibly matching TRBD2 (6 bases). The origin of this receptor is an adult who received the AZD1222 COVID-19 vaccine. Sequences were derived from peripheral blood, sampled 28 days after the second AZD1222 dose. As DNA, the CDR3 is TGCGCCAGCAGCTTGGCTACAGGAGGGTCCTACGAGCAGTACTTC. Its translation: CASSLATGGSYEQYF. Using reference TRBV5-1 and TRBJ2-7 for the parts outside the CDR3, the full variable domain is KAGVTQTPRYLIKTRGQQVTLSCSPISGHRSVSWYQQTPGQGLQFLFEYFSETQRNKGNFPGRFSGRQFSNSRSEMNVSTLELGDSALYLCASSLATGGSYEQYFGPGTRLTVT.